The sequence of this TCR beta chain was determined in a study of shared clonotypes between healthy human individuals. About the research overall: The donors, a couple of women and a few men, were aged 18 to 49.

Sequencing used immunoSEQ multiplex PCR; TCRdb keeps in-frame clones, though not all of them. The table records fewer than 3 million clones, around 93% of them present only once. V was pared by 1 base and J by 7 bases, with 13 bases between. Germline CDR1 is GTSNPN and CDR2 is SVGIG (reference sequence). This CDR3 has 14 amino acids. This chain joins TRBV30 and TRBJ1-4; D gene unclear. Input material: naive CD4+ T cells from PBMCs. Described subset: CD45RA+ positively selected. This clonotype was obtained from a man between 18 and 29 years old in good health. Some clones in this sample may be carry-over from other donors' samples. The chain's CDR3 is CAWSAPAWGEKLFF. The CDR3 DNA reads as TGTGCCTGGAGTGCACCAGCGTGGGGTGAAAAACTGTTTTTT.